The sequence of this T cell receptor (beta chain) was determined in a study of regulatory dendritic cells for organ transplantation (dated by TCRdb to the late 2010s). For the wider study: Before and after allostimulation with regulatory or mature dendritic cells, TCRbeta repertoires were sequenced from sorted naive and memory CD4+ and CD8+ T cells. The study at large found these results: Allostimulation expanded memory CD8+ clones in both subjects, but regulatory dendritic cells appeared to induce more limited expansion than mature dendritic cells. Highly diverse repertoires were observed in naive CD4+ and CD8+ T cells, whereas lower diversity was observed in memory cells, and the most oligoclonal repertoires were found in memory CD8+ cells. Among the resting subsets, memory CD8+ T cells contained the most alloreactive TCR clonotypes. Only a couple of subjects were sequenced, and considerable between-individual heterogeneity in the alloreactive memory CD8+ T cell pool was noted by the authors.

TCRbeta CDR3 regions were amplified by multiplexed two-step PCR using Vbeta-specific forward primers and Jbeta-specific reverse primers. Through the immunoSEQ service, TCRbeta libraries were sequenced on an Illumina instrument. Processing in the source paper ran as follows. V, D and J genes were assigned using IMGT annotation, and counts were corrected for multiplex PCR bias using synthetic CDR3 analogues. In the immunoSEQ Analyzer, repertoire clonality was calculated as one minus normalized Shannon entropy. Clonal expansion was defined by Fisher's exact test with Benjamini-Hochberg false discovery rate control, using two-tailed P<0.01. This immuneACCESS table, as held by TCRdb, lists in-frame sequences with V and J called but not all clones. Of the missing ones, under half trace to an unresolved V gene in checked studies; the others have no known cause. V and J calls and clone size come straight from that table; D and trimming were deduced from the DNA. The sample yields 30,000 to 40,000 clones; about 89% were counted once. The ten largest clonotypes hold approximately 0.059% of the sample.

This clone was seen once. Its target antigen remains unknown. No much larger clone is present one base from it, and per-base qualities are unavailable. Naive T cells were sorted as CD45RA+ and memory T cells as CD45RO+ CD4+ or CD8+ cells by FACS. The T cells used for TCR sequencing were obtained from two healthy control subjects. Unstimulated sorted T cell subsets were used as baseline controls for the mixed lymphocyte reactions. The Qiagen DNeasy Blood & Tissue Kit was used for extraction of genomic DNA. Sequencing input: naive CD4+ T cells from blood. The sample's cell subset or site, from its label and the paper: CD45RA+ naive T cells. This clonotype was obtained from a human donor in good health.

The nucleotide sequence reads TGTGCCAGCAGCTCACAGGGGGAGAGTAACACCGGGGAGCTGTTTTTT. The translation is CASSSQGESNTGELFF. The rearrangement combines TRBV7-3 with TRBJ2-2, with 8 bases aligning to TRBD1. Via the germline V gene, CDR1 is SGHTA and CDR2 FQGTGA. The CDR3 holds 16 amino acids from the cysteine to the phenylalanine. The retained sequence is limited to the CDR3, 48 bases, with the frame set at the first base. V trim: 4 bases; J trim: 2 bases; unmatched bases: 6.